This TCR beta chain was found in a study of T cells in Graves' hyperthyroidism and ophthalmopathy. Template material for amplifying TCR beta CDR3 regions consisted of RNA transcripts. TCR CDR3 regions were first amplified by RT-PCR with HTBI primers. TCRdb independently ran MiXCR on the multiplex PCR reads; one entry per CDR3 protein. The sample shows hundreds of thousands of distinct CDR3 sequences, around 15% of them seen only once. This clonotype was found a few times. Its antigen is undetermined. This CDR3 is built from 12 residues. V was shortened by 5 bases and J by 1 base, with 8 bases between the two germline ends. Germline V gives CDR1 GTSNPN, CDR2 SVGIG (reference sequence). Overall study findings and caveats: Most clonotypes expanded in thyroid above 0.001 were likewise present in blood.

This TCR was recovered from a woman in her thirties with Graves' hyperthyroidism. The chain combines TRBV30 with TRBJ1-2; D remains unclear. Input material: blood. The CDR3 here is CAWDRGNYGYTF. In nucleotides, the CDR3 is TGTGCCTGGGACCGGGGTAACTATGGCTACACCTTC.